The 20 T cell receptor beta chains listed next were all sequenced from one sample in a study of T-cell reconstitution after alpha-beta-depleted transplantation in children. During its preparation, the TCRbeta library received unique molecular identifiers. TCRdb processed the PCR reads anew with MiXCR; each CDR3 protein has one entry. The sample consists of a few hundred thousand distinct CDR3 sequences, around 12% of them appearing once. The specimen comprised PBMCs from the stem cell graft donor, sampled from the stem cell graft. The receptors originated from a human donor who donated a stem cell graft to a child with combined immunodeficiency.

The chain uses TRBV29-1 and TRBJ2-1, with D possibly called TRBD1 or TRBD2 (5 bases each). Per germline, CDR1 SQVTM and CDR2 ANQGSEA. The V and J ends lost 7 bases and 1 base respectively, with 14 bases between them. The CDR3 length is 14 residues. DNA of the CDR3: TGCAGCGGTCAACTAGACAGTTCCTACAATGAGCAGTTCTTC. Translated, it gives CSGQLDSSYNEQFF.

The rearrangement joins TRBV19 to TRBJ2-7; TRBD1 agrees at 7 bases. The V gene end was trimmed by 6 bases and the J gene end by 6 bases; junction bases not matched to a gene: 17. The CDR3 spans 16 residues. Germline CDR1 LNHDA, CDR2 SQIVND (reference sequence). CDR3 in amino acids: CASSECPQTGYCEQYF. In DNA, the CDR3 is TGTGCCAGTAGCGAATGCCCCCAGACAGGGTACTGCGAGCAGTACTTC.

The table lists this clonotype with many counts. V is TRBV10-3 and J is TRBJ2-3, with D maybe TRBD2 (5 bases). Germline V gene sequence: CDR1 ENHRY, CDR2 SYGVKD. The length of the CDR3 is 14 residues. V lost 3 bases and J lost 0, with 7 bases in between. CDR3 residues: CAISEPGSTDTQYF. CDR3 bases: TGTGCCATCAGTGAACCGGGGAGCACAGATACGCAGTATTTT.

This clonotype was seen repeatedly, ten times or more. The CDR3 loop is CASSRGGGSEQFF. CDR3 DNA sequence: TGTGCCAGCAGCCGAGGGGGGGGGAGTGAGCAGTTCTTC. This chain joins TRBV12-3 or TRBV12-4 and TRBJ2-1, with a tentative D call TRBD2 (7 bases). There are 13 residues in the CDR3. V dropped 6 bases and J dropped 9 bases, with 15 bases sitting between them.

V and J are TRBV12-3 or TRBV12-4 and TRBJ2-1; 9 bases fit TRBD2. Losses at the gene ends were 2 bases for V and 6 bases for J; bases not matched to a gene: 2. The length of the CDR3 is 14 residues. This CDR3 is CASSLLAGPNEQFF. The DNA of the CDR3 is TGTGCCAGCAGTTTACTAGCGGGACCCAATGAGCAGTTCTTC.

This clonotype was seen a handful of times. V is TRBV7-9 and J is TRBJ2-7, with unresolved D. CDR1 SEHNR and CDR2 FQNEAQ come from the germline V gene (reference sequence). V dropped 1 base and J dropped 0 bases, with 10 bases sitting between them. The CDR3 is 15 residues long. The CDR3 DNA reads TGTGCCAGCAGCTTAGGATTAGGTAACTCCTACGAGCAGTACTTC. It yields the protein CASSLGLGNSYEQYF.

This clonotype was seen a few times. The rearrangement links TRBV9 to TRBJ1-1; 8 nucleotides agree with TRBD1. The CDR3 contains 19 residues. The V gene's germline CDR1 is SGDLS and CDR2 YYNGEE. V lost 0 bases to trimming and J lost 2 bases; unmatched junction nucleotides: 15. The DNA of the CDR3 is TGTGCCAGCAGCGTAGGAGTTTCGGGCAGGGGGCTTACCAACACTGAAGCTTTCTTT. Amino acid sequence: CASSVGVSGRGLTNTEAFF.

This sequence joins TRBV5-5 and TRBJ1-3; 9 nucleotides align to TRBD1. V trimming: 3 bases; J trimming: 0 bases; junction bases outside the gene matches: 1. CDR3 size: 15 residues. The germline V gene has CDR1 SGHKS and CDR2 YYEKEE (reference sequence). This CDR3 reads CASSWDRVSGNTIYF. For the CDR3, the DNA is TGTGCCAGCAGCTGGGACAGGGTCTCTGGAAACACCATATATTTT.

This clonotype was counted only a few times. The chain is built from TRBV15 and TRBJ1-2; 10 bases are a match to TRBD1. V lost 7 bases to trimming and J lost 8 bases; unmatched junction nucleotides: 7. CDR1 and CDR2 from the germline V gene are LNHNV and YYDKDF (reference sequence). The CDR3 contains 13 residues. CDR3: CATTDRGRRGYTF. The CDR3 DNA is TGTGCCACCACAGACAGGGGGCGAAGGGGCTACACCTTC.

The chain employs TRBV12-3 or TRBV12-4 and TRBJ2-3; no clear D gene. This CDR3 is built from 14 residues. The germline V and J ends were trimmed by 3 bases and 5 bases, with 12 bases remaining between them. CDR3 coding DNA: TGTGCCAGCAGTTTCGACGCTAGGGAAGATACGCAGTATTTT. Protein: CASSFDAREDTQYF.

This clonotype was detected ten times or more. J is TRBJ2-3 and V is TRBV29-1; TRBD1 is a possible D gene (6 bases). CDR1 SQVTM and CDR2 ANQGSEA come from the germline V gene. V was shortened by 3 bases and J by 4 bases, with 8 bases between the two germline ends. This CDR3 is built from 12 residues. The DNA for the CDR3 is TGCAGCGTTGAGACAGGTCCAGATACGCAGTATTTT. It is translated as CSVETGPDTQYF.

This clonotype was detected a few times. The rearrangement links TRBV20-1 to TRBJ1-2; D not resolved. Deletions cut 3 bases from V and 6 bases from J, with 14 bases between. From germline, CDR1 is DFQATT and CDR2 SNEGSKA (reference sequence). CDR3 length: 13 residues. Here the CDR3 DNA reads TGCAGTGCTAGCGAGGCTCAGAGGGATGGCTACACCTTC. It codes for CSASEAQRDGYTF.

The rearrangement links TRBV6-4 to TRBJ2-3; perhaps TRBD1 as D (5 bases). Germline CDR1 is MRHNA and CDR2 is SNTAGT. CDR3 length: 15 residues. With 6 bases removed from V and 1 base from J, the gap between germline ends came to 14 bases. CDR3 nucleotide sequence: TGTGCCAGCAGCCAGGACATATACCGCACAGATACGCAGTATTTT. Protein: CASSQDIYRTDTQYF.

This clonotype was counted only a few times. CDR3 nucleotides: TGTGCCAGCAGCTTAGCGTGGTGGAGGCAGGGGACCCACGAGCAGTACTTC. This translates into CASSLAWWRQGTHEQYF. The chain couples TRBV7-2 to TRBJ2-7, with D tentatively TRBD1 (6 bases). Trimming took off 0 bases at V and 5 bases at J, with 20 bases between the two ends. Germline V lookup: CDR1 SGHTA, CDR2 FQGNSA. CDR3 length equals 17 residues.

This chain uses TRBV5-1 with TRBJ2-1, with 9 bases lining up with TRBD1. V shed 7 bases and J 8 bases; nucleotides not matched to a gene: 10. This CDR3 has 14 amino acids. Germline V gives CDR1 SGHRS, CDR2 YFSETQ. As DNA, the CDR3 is TGCGCCAGCCGTGGGGGACAGGGTAATGATGAGCAGTTCTTC. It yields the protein CASRGGQGNDEQFF.

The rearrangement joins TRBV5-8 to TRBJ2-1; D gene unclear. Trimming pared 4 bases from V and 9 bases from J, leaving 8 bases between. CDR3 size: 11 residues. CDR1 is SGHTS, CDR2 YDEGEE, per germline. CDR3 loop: CASSPDREQFF. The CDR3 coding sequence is TGTGCCAGCAGCCCGGACCGTGAGCAGTTCTTC.

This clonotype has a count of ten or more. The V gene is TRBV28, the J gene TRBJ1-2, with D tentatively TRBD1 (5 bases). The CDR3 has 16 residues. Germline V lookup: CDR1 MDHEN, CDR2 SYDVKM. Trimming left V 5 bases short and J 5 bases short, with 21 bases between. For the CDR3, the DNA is TGTGCCAGCAGTCCACCGGTGTCAAAGGGGCTGTATGGCTACACCTTC. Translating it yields CASSPPVSKGLYGYTF.

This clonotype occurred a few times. The CDR3 here is CAISESTVLLYNEQFF. CDR3 bases: TGTGCCATCAGTGAGTCGACGGTCCTCCTCTACAATGAGCAGTTCTTC. The rearrangement links TRBV10-3 to TRBJ2-1; D is unclear. With 0 bases removed from V and 3 bases from J, the gap between germline ends came to 12 bases. Germline assignment: CDR1 ENHRY and CDR2 SYGVKD. CDR3 length equals 16 residues.

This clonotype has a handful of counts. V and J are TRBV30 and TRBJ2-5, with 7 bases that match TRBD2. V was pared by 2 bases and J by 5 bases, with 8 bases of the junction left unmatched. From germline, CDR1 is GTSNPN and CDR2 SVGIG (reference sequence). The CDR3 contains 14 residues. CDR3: CAWSPSGGGETQYF. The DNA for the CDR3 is TGTGCCTGGAGTCCTAGTGGCGGGGGTGAGACCCAGTACTTC.

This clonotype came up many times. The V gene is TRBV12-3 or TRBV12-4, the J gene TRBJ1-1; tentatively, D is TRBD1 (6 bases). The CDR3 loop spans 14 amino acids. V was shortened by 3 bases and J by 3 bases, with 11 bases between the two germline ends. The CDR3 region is CASSFGQPDTEAFF. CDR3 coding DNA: TGTGCCAGCAGTTTCGGACAGCCAGACACTGAAGCTTTCTTT.